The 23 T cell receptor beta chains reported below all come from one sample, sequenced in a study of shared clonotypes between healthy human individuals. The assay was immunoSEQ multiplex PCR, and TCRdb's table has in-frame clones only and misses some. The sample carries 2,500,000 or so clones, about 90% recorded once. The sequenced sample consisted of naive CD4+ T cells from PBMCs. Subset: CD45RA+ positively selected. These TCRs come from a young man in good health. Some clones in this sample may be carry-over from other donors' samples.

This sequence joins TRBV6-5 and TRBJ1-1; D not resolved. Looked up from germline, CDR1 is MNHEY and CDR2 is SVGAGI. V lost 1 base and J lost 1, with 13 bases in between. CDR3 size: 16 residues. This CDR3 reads CASSYYAKSRNTEAFF. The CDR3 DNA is TGTGCCAGCAGTTACTACGCGAAGTCCCGGAACACTGAAGCTTTCTTT.

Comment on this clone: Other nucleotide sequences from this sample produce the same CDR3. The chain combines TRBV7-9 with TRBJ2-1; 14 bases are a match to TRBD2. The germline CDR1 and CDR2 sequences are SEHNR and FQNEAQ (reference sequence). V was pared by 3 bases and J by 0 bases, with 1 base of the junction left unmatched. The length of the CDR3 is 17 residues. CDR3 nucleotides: TGTGCCAGCAGCTTCGGGACTAGCGGGAGCTCCTACAATGAGCAGTTCTTC. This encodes CASSFGTSGSSYNEQFF.

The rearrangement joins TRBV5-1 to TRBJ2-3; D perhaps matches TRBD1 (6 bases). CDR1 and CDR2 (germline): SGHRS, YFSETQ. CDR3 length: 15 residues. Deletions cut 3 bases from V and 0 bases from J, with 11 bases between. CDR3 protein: CASSSRTESTDTQYF. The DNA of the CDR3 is TGCGCCAGCAGCTCTCGGACAGAAAGCACAGATACGCAGTATTTT.

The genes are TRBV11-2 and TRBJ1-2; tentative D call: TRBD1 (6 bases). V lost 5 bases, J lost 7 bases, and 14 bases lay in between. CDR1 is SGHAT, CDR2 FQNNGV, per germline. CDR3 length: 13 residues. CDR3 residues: CASSQPKGVGYTF. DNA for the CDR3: TGTGCCAGCAGCCAACCAAAGGGGGTTGGCTACACCTTC. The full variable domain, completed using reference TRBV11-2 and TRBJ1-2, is EAGVAQSPRYKIIEKRQSVAFWCNPISGHATLYWYQQILGQGPKLLIQFQNNGVVDDSQLPKDRFSAERLKGVDSTLKIQPAKLEDSAVYLCASSQPKGVGYTFGSGTRLTVV.

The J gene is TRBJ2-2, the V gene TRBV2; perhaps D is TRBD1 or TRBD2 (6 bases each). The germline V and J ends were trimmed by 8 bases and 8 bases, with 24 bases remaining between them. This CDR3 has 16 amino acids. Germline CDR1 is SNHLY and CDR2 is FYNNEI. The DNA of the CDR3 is TGTGCCAGCTCGAGGGGTACGGGAGTGGGGACAGGGGAGCTGTTTTTT. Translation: CASSRGTGVGTGELFF.

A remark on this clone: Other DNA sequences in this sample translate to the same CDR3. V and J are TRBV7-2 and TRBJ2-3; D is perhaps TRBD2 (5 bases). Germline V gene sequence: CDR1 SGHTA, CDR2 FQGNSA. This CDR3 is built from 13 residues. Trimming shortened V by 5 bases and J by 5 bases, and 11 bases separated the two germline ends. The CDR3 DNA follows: TGTGCCAGCAGCCTCCTCGGGGAAGATACGCAGTATTTT. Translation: CASSLLGEDTQYF. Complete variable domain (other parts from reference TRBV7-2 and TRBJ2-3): GAGVSQSPSNKVTEKGKDVELRCDPISGHTALYWYRQSLGQGLEFLIYFQGNSAPDKSGLPSDRFSAERTGGSVSTLTIQRTQQEDSAVYLCASSLLGEDTQYFGPGTRLTVL.

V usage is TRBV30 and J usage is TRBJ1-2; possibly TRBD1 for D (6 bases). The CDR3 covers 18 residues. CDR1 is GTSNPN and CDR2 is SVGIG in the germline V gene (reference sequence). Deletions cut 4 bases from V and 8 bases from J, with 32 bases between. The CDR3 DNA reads TGTGCCTGGAACCCCACCCGGTCGTTGGGCAGGGGCGAGAAAGGCTACACCTTC. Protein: CAWNPTRSLGRGEKGYTF.

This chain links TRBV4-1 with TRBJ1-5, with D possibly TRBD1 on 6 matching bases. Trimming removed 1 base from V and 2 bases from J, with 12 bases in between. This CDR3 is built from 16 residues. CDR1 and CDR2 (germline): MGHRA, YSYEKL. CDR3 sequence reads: CASSQVTGSGNQPQHF. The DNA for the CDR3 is TGCGCCAGCAGCCAAGTCACAGGGAGCGGCAATCAGCCCCAGCATTTT.

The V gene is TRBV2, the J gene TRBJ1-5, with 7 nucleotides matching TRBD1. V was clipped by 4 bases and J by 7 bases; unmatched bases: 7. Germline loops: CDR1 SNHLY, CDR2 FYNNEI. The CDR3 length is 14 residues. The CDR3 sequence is CASSGPGQKQPQHF. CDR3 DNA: TGTGCCAGCAGTGGACCGGGACAGAAACAGCCCCAGCATTTT.

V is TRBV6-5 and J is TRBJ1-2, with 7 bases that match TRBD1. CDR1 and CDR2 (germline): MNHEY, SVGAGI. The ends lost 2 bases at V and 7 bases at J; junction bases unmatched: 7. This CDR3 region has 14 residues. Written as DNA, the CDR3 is TGTGCCAGCAGTTACCTTCGACAGGGAGGTGGCTACACCTTC. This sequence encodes CASSYLRQGGGYTF.

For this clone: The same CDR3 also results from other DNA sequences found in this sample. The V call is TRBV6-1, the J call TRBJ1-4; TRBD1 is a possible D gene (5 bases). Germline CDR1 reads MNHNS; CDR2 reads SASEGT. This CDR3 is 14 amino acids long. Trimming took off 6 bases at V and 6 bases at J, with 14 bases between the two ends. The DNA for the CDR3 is TGTGCCAGCAGCGGGACGGCCACGGATGAAAAACTGTTTTTT. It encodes CASSGTATDEKLFF.

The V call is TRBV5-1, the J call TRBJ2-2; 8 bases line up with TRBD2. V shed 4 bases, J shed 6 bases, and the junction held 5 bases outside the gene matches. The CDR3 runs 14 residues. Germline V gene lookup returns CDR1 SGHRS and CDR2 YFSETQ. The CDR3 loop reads CASSPGLAAGELFF. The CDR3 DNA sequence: TGCGCCAGCAGCCCTGGACTAGCAGCCGGGGAGCTGTTTTTT.

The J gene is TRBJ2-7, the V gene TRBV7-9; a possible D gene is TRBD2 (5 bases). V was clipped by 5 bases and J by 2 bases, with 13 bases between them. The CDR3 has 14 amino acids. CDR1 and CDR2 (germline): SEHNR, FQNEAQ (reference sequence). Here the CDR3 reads CASSPAARPYEQYF. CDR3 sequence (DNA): TGTGCCAGCAGCCCAGCGGCCCGACCCTACGAGCAGTACTTC.

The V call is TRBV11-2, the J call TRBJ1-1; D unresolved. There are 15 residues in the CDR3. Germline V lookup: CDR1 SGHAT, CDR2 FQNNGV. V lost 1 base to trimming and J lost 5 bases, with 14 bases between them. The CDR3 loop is CASSLVSAGKTEAFF. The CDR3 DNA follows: TGTGCCAGCAGCTTAGTTAGCGCGGGTAAGACTGAAGCTTTCTTT.

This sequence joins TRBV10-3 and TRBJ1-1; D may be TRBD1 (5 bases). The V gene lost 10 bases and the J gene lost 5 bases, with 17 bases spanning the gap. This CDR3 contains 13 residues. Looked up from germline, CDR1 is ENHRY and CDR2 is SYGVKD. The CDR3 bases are TGTGCCACCACGGGGGTCGTCGCGACTGAAGCTTTCTTT. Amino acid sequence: CATTGVVATEAFF.

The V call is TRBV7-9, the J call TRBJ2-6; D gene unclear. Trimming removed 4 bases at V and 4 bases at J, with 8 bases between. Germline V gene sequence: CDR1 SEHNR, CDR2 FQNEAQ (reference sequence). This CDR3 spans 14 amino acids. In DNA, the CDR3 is TGTGCCAGCAGCTGGGAAGGAGGGGCCAACGTCCTGACTTTC. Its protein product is CASSWEGGANVLTF.

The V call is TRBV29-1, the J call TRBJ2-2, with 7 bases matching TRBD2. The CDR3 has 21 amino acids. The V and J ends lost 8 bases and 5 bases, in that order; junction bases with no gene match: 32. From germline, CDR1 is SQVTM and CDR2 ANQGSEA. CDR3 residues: CSLKGREVRPLGGRCTGELFF. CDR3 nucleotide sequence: TGCAGCTTGAAGGGTCGTGAAGTAAGGCCCTTAGGCGGGAGATGTACCGGGGAGCTGTTTTTT.

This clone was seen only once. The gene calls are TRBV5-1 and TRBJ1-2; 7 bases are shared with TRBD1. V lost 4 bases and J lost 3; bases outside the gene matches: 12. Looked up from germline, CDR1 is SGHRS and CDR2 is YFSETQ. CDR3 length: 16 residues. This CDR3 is CASSPSPLQGHYGYTF. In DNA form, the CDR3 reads TGCGCCAGCAGCCCCTCCCCCTTACAGGGGCACTATGGCTACACCTTC.

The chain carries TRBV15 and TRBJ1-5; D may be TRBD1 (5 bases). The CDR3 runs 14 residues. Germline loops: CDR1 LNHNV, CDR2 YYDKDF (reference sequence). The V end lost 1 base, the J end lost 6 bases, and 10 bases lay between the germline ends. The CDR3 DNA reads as TGTGCCACCAGCAGAGGGGGCCGGGGTCAGCCCCAGCATTTT. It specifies CATSRGGRGQPQHF.

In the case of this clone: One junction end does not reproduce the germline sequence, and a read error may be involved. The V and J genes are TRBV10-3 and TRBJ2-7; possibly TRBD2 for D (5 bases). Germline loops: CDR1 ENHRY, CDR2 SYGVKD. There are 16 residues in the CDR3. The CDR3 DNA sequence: TGTGCCATCCGACCAACGTTGAGGGAGTCCTCCCACGAGCAGTACTTC. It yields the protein CAIRPTLRESSHEQYF.

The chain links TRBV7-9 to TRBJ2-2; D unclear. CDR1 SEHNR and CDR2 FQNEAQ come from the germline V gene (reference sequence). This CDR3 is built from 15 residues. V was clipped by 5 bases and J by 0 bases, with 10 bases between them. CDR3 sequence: CASSRSETNTGELFF. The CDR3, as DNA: TGTGCCAGCAGCCGAAGCGAGACGAACACCGGGGAGCTGTTTTTT.

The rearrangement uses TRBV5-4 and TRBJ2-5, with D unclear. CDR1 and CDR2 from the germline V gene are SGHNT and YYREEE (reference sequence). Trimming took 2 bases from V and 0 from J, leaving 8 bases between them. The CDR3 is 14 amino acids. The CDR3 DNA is TGTGCCAGCAGCTTTCTCGGCGACCAAGAGACCCAGTACTTC. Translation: CASSFLGDQETQYF.

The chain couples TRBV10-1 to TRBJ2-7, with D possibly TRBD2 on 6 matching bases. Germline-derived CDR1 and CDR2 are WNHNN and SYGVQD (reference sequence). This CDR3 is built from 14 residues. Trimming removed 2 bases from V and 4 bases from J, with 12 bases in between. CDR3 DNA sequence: TGCGCCAGCAGTGAGGGGGGGAGTCGGTACGAGCAGTACTTC. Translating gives CASSEGGSRYEQYF.